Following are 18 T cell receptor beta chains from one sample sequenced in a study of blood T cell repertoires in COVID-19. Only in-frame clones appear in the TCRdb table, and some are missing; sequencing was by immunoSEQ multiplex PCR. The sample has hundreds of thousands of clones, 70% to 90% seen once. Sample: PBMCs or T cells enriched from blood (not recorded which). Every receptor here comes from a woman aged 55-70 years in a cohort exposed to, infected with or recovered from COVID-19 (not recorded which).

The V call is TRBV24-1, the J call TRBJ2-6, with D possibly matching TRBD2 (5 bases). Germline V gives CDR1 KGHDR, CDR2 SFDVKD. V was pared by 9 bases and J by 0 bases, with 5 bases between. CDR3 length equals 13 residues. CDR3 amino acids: CATGSSGANVLTF. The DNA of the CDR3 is TGTGCCACCGGGAGCTCTGGGGCCAACGTCCTGACTTTC.

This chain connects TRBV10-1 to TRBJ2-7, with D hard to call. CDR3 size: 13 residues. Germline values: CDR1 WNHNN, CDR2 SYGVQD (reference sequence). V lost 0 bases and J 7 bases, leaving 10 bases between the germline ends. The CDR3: CASSESTWSEQYF. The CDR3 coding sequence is TGCGCCAGCAGTGAGTCGACCTGGAGTGAGCAGTACTTC.

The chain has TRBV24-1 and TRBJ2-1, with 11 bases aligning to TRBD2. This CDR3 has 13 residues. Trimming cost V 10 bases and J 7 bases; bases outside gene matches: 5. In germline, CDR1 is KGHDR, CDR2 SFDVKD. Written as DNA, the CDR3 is TGTGCCACGGCTAGCGGGAGGAGGAATGAGCAGTTCTTC. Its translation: CATASGRRNEQFF.

This chain's CDR3 is CASSLVGLVETQYF. The CDR3 coding sequence is TGTGCCAGCAGCTTAGTCGGACTAGTAGAGACCCAGTACTTC. V is TRBV7-9 and J is TRBJ2-5; TRBD2 agrees at 7 bases. Germline V lookup: CDR1 SEHNR, CDR2 FQNEAQ (reference sequence). The CDR3 extends over 14 amino acids. J was trimmed by 4 bases and V by 1 base; bases with no gene match: 3.

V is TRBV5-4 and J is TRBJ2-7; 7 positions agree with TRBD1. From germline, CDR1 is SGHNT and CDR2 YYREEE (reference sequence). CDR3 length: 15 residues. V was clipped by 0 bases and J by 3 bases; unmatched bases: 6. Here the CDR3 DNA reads TGTGCCAGCAGCTTGGGCACAGGGGCTCTCTACGAGCAGTACTTC. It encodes CASSLGTGALYEQYF.

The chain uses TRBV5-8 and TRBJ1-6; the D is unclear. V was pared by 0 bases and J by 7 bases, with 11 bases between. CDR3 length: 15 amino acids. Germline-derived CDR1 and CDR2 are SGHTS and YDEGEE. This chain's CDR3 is CASSLGARQNSPLHF. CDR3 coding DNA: TGTGCCAGCAGCTTGGGGGCCAGGCAGAATTCACCCCTCCACTTT.

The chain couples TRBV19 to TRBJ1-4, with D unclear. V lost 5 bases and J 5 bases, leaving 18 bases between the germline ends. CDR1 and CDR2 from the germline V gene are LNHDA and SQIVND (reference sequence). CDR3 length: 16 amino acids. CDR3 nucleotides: TGTGCCAGTAGTTTGTTGACGGCCGGAGGGAATGAAAAACTGTTTTTT. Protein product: CASSLLTAGGNEKLFF.

The CDR3 sequence is CASSRTRVHEQYF. CDR3 coding DNA: TGTGCCAGCAGCCGAACCAGGGTCCACGAGCAGTACTTC. This rearrangement joins TRBV7-2 to TRBJ2-7, with D possibly matching TRBD1 (5 bases). V lost 5 bases and J 5 bases, leaving 13 bases between the germline ends. Germline lookup yields CDR1 SGHTA and CDR2 FQGNSA. The CDR3 loop spans 13 amino acids.

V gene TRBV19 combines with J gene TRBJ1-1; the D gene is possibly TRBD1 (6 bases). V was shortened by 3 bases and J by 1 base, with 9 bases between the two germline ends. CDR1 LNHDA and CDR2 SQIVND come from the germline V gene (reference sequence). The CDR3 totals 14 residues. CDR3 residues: CASSIPGANTEAFF. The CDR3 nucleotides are TGTGCCAGTAGTATTCCAGGGGCGAACACTGAAGCTTTCTTT.

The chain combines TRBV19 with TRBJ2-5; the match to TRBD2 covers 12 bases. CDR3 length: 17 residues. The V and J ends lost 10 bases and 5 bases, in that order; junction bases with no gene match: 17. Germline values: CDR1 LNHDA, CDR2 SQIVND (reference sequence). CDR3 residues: CATQGDRLAGEYETQYF. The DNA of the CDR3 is TGTGCCACCCAGGGGGATCGACTAGCGGGAGAGTATGAGACCCAGTACTTC.

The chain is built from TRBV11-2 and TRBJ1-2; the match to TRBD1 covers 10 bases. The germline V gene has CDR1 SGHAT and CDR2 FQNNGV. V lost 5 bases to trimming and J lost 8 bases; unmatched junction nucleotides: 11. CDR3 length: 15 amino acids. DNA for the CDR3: TGTGCCAGCAGCCTTCGAGACAGGGGGCGAGGAGGCTACACCTTC. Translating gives CASSLRDRGRGGYTF.

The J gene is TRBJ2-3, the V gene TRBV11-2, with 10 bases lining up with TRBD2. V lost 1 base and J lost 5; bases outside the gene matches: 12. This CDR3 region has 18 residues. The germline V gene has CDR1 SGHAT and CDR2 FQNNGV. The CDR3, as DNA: TGTGCCAGCAGCTTAGTATTTCCGGCAGCGGGAGGGTTAGATACGCAGTATTTT. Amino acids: CASSLVFPAAGGLDTQYF.

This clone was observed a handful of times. The CDR3 DNA sequence: TGTGCCAGCAGCTTAGCGGCGTATCGGAGGAGCGGGAGGGTCGAGCAGTACTTC. Translation gives CASSLAAYRRSGRVEQYF. The rearrangement joins TRBV7-8 to TRBJ2-7; 10 positions match TRBD2. This CDR3 contains 18 residues. CDR1 SGHVS and CDR2 FQNEAQ come from the germline V gene. V shed 0 bases and J 6 bases; nucleotides not matched to a gene: 14.

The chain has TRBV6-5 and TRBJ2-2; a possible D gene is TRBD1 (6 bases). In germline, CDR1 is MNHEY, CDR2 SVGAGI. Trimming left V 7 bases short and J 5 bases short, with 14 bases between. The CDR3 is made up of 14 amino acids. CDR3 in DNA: TGTGCCAGCACCAACAGGGAGAGGACCGGGGAGCTGTTTTTT. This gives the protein CASTNRERTGELFF.

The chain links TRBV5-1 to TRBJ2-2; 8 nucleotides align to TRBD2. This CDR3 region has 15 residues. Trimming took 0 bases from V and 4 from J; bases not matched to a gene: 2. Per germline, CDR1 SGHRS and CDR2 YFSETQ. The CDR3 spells CASSLDGRGTGELFF. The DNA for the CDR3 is TGCGCCAGCAGCTTGGACGGGAGGGGCACCGGGGAGCTGTTTTTT.

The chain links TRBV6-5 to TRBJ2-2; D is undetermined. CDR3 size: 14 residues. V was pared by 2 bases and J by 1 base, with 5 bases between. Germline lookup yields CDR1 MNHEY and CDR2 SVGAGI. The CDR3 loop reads CASSYGVNTGELFF. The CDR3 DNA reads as TGTGCCAGCAGTTACGGAGTGAACACCGGGGAGCTGTTTTTT.

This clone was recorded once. This CDR3 is CASSPTGQGIYGYTF. CDR3 DNA: TGTGCCAGCAGTCCCACTGGACAGGGGATCTATGGCTACACCTTC. The chain employs TRBV27 and TRBJ1-2; TRBD1 matches 9 bases. The CDR3 is 15 amino acids. After removal of 5 bases from V and 4 bases from J, the junction contained 8 bases not matched to a gene. Germline V gene lookup returns CDR1 MNHEY and CDR2 SMNVEV (reference sequence).

For the CDR3, the DNA is TGTGCCAGCAGCCCGGTTCGGACAGGGGGCAACCTTGGAGCTTTCTTT. Its translation is CASSPVRTGGNLGAFF. V usage is TRBV7-9 and J usage is TRBJ1-1; 11 bases map to TRBD1. Trimming removed 5 bases from V and 10 bases from J; junction bases left unmatched: 15. The CDR3 extends over 16 amino acids. Germline CDR1 reads SEHNR; CDR2 reads FQNEAQ (reference sequence).